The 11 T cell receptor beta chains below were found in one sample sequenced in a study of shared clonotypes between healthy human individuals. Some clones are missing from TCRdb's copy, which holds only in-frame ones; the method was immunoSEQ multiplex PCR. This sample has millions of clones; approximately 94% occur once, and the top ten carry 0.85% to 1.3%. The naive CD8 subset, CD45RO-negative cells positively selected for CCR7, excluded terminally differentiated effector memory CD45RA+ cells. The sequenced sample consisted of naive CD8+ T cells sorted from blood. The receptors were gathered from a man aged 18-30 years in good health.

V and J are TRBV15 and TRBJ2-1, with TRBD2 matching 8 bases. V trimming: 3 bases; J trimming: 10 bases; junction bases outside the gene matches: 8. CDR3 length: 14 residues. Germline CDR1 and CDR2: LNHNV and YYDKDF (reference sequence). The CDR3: CATSSLAGGQEQFF. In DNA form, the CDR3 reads TGTGCCACCAGCAGTCTCGCGGGGGGCCAAGAGCAGTTCTTC.

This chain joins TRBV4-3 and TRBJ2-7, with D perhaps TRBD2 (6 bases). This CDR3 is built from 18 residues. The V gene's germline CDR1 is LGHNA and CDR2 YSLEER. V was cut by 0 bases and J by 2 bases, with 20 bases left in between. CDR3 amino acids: CASSQERVVIAETYEQYF. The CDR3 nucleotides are TGCGCCAGCAGCCAAGAAAGGGTGGTGATAGCGGAGACCTACGAGCAGTACTTC.

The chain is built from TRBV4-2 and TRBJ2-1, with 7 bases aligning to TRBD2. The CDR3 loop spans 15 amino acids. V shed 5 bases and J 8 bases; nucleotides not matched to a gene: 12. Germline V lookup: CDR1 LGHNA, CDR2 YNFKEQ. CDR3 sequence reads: CASSLTGLPGDEQFF. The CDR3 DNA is TGTGCCAGCAGCTTGACGGGACTACCGGGCGATGAGCAGTTCTTC.

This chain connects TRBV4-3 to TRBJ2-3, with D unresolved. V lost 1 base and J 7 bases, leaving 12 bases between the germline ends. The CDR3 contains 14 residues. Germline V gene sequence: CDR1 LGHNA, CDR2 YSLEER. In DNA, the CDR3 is TGCGCCAGCAGCCAAGGAGGAGAAGATCATACGCAGTATTTT. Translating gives CASSQGGEDHTQYF.

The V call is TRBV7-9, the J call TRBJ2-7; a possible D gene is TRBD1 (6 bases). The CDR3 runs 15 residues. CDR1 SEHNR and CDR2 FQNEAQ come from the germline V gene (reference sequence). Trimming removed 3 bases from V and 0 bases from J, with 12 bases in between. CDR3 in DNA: TGTGCCAGCAGCTTTGGACAGATCCGCTCCTACGAGCAGTACTTC. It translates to CASSFGQIRSYEQYF.

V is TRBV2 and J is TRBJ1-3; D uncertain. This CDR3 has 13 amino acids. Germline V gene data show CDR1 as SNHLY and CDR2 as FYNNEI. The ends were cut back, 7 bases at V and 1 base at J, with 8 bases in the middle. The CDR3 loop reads CASTGWSGNTIYF. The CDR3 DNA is TGTGCCAGCACGGGCTGGTCTGGAAACACCATATATTTT.

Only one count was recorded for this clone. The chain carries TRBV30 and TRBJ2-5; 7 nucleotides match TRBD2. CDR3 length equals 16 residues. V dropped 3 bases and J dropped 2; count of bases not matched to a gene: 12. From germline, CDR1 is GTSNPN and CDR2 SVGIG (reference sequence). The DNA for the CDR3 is TGTGCCTGGAGCTCCCTCGGGACTACCCTGCAAGAGACCCAGTACTTC. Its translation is CAWSSLGTTLQETQYF.

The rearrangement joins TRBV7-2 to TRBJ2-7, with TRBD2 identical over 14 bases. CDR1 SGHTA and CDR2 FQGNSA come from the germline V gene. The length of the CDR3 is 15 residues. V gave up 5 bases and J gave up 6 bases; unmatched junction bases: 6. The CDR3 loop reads CASSIRLAGGSEQYF. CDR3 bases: TGTGCCAGCAGCATCAGACTAGCGGGAGGGTCCGAGCAGTACTTC. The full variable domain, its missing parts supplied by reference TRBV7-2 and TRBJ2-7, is GAGVSQSPSNKVTEKGKDVELRCDPISGHTALYWYRQSLGQGLEFLIYFQGNSAPDKSGLPSDRFSAERTGGSVSTLTIQRTQQEDSAVYLCASSIRLAGGSEQYFGPGTRLTVT.

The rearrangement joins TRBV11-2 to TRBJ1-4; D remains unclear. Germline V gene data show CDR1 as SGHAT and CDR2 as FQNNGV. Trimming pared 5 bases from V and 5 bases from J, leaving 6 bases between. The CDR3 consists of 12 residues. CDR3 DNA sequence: TGTGCCAGCAGCCCGGCGAATGAAAAACTGTTTTTT. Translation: CASSPANEKLFF.

In nucleotides, the CDR3 is TGTGCCAGCAGCTTAGTGGTGGATGGCGAGCAGTACTTC. Its protein is CASSLVVDGEQYF. The rearrangement uses TRBV11-2 and TRBJ2-7; unclear D gene. The CDR3 runs to 13 residues. CDR1 and CDR2 (germline): SGHAT, FQNNGV. The V end lost 1 base, the J end lost 6 bases, and 10 bases lay between the germline ends.

In DNA form, the CDR3 reads TGTGCCAGCAGCCGAACAGGGACCCTCGAATCGAACACCGGGGAGCTGTTTTTT. Its translation: CASSRTGTLESNTGELFF. The chain links TRBV28 to TRBJ2-2; possibly TRBD1 for D (6 bases). CDR3 length: 18 amino acids. Deletions cut 6 bases from V and 0 bases from J, with 20 bases between. Germline CDR1 is MDHEN and CDR2 is SYDVKM.